This T cell receptor (beta chain) was observed in a study of blood T cell repertoires in COVID-19. Study overall: Both acute and convalescent COVID-19 samples were obtained from the United States, Italy and Spain. In each case, the material was cDNA or gDNA derived from T cells, B-cell-depleted T cells, or PBMCs.

Only in-frame clones appear in the TCRdb table, and some are missing; sequencing was by immunoSEQ multiplex PCR. The sample has 70,000 to 80,000 clones; about 90% are singletons. The CDR3 spans 12 residues. Germline assignment: CDR1 LNHDA and CDR2 SQIVND (reference sequence). Trimming pared 4 bases from V and 1 base from J, leaving 4 bases between. The chain joins TRBV19 to TRBJ1-1; D is ambiguous. This receptor was taken from a human donor in a cohort sampled during active COVID-19. The specimen was peripheral blood. Here the CDR3 reads CASSTGNTEAFF. In nucleotides, the CDR3 is TGTGCCAGTAGTACCGGGAACACTGAAGCTTTCTTT.